This T cell receptor (beta chain) was observed in a study of early T cells in non-severe SARS-CoV-2 infection. V lost 3 bases to trimming and J lost 5 bases, with 13 bases between them. Germline values: CDR1 SGHAT, CDR2 FQNNGV. The CDR3 runs to 14 residues. This clonotype was counted at least ten times. TCRdb reprocessed the 5' RACE reads with MiXCR, giving one entry per CDR3 protein. Of about 52,000 distinct CDR3 sequences listed, around 10% are singletons. The clonotype was recovered from an adult who was a healthcare worker with PCR-confirmed SARS-CoV-2 infection or an uninfected control (not recorded which). This sequence joins TRBV11-2 and TRBJ2-5; either TRBD1 or TRBD2 may supply D (5 bases each). Sequencing input: whole blood. CDR3 loop: CASSFNRGRETQYF. The CDR3 DNA follows: TGTGCCAGCAGCTTTAATCGGGGACGGGAGACCCAGTACTTC.